This T cell receptor beta chain was profiled in a study of blood T cell repertoires in COVID-19. Across the study: The origin of the acute and convalescent COVID-19 samples was the United States, Italy and Spain.

In its sample, this clone was seen once. The assay was immunoSEQ multiplex PCR, and TCRdb's table has in-frame clones only and misses some. The table includes about 80,000 clones, about 72% detected once. The CDR3 is made up of 16 amino acids. Trimming removed 2 bases from V and 3 bases from J, with 13 bases in between. Germline V gene data show CDR1 as ENHRY and CDR2 as SYGVKD. Sequencing was carried out using peripheral blood. This receptor was taken from a man between 65 and 79 years old with active or convalescent COVID-19. The chain employs TRBV10-3 and TRBJ2-2, with D possibly matching TRBD2 (6 bases). The CDR3 coding sequence is TGTGCCATCAGTGAGAGCCTGGGGGGACACACCGGGGAGCTGTTTTTT. Protein product: CAISESLGGHTGELFF.